The clone carrying this TCR beta chain was detected a few times. Its target is not known. The V gene end was trimmed by 4 bases and the J gene end by 4 bases; junction bases not matched to a gene: 8. In germline, CDR1 is SGHRS, CDR2 YFSETQ. The CDR3 totals 17 residues. Method: immunoSEQ multiplex PCR; TCRdb's copy keeps in-frame clones and lacks some. This sample has about 160,000 clones; roughly nine tenths occur once, and the top ten carry 4% to 4.5%. This sample is drawn from a study of cytomegalovirus exposure and HLA in healthy donors. Study observations and caveats: A subsequent analysis found that TCR clusters from the first cohort also tended to co-occur in the 120 or so validation repertoires, with about 94% of cluster scores above 0. Overall, about 160 TCR beta chains were annotated as cytomegalovirus-associated.

Sequenced material: PBMCs. The source is a man aged 18-30 years in good health and CMV-seropositive. The chain uses TRBV5-1 and TRBJ2-3; TRBD2 aligns across 14 bases. The CDR3 reads CASSPTGLAGDPDTQYF. The CDR3, as DNA: TGCGCCAGCAGCCCCACGGGACTAGCGGGAGACCCAGATACGCAGTATTTT.